The clone carrying this T cell receptor (beta chain) was counted a single time. What it recognizes is unknown. A split of CD4+ cells into CD45RA+ naive and CD45RA-negative memory subsets was performed. The record originates from a study of shared clonotypes between healthy human individuals. Whole-study results and caveats: A handful of donors showed sharing of 4.5% to 5% of naive CD4 clonotypes.

Sequenced by immunoSEQ multiplex PCR; TCRdb stores in-frame clones only, minus some. The sample records approximately 2.5 million clones, roughly 93% being singletons. V was shortened by 5 bases and J by 6 bases, with 5 bases between the two germline ends. CDR3 length: 11 residues. Germline V gene lookup returns CDR1 SNHLY and CDR2 FYNNEI. V gene TRBV2 combines with J gene TRBJ2-1; D unresolved. The receptor was isolated from a man aged 18 to 29 in good health. Some clones in this sample may be carry-over from other donors' samples. Source material: naive CD4+ T cells from PBMCs. Subset of the sample: CD45RA+ positively selected. The CDR3 protein is CASSPINEQFF. In nucleotides, the CDR3 is TGTGCCAGCAGTCCTATCAATGAGCAGTTCTTC.